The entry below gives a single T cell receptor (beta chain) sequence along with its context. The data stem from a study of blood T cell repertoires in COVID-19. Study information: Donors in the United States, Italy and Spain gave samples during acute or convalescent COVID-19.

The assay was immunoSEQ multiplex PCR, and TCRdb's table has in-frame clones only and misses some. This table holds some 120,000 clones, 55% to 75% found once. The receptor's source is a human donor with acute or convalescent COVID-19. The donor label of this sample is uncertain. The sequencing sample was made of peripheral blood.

The chain's CDR3 is CASSYGLGQSPLHF. DNA of the CDR3: TGTGCCAGCAGTTACGGACTGGGCCAGTCACCCCTCCACTTT. The chain carries TRBV25-1 and TRBJ1-6; D not resolved. Trimming removed 5 bases from V and 10 bases from J, with 15 bases in between. The CDR3 is 14 residues long. Germline V lookup: CDR1 MGHDK, CDR2 SYGVNS.